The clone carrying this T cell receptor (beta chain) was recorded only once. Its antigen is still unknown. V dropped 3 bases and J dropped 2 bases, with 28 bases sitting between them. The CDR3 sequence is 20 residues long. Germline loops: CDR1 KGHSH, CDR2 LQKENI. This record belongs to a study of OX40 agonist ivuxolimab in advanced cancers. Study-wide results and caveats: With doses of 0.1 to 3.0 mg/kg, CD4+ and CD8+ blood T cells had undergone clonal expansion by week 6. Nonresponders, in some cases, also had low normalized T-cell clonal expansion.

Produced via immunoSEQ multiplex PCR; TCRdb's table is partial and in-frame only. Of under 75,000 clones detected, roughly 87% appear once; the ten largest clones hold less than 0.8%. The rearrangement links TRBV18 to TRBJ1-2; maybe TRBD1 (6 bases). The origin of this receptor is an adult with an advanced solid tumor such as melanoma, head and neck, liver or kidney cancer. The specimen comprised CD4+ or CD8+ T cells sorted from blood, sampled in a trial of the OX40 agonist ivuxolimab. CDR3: CASSPIGPRGGRRLNYGYTF. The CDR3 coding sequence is TGTGCCAGCTCACCTATCGGACCCCGCGGGGGGCGAAGGTTAAACTATGGCTACACCTTC.